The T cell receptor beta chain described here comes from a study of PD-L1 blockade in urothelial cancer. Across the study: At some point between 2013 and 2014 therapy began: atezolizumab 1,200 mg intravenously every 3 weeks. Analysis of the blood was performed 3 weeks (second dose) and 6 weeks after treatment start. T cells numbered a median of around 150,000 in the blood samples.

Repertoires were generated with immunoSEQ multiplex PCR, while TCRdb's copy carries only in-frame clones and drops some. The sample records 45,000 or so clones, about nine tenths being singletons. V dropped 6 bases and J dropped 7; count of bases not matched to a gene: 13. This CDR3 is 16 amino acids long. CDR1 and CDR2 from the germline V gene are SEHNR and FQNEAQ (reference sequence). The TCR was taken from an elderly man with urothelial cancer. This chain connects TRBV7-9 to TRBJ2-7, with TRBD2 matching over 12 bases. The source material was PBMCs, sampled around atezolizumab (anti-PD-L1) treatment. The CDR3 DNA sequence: TGTGCCAGCAGTTTGTCCGGACTAGCGGGAATTGAGGAGCAGTACTTC. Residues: CASSLSGLAGIEEQYF. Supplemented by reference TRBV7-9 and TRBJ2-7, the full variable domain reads DTGVSQNPRHKITKRGQNVTFRCDPISEHNRLYWYRQTLGQGPEFLTYFQNEAQLEKSRLLSDRFSAERPKGSFSTLEIQRTEQGDSAMYLCASSLSGLAGIEEQYFGPGTRLTVT.